These 29 T cell receptor beta chains were all obtained from the same sample, sequenced in a study of blood T cell repertoires in COVID-19. The protocol was immunoSEQ multiplex PCR, while the TCRdb copy is restricted to in-frame clones and leaves out a portion. The sample consists of hundreds of thousands of clones, 88% of them appearing once. The source material was peripheral blood. The receptors shown here come from an elderly man with acute or convalescent COVID-19.

This rearrangement joins TRBV28 to TRBJ2-5, with D perhaps TRBD2 (5 bases). The CDR3 consists of 14 residues. Trimming took 3 bases from V and 5 from J, leaving 13 bases between them. Germline CDR1 MDHEN, CDR2 SYDVKM. The CDR3 bases are TGTGCCAGCAGTTTCTGGGAGACTGGGGAGACCCAGTACTTC. This codes for CASSFWETGETQYF.

J is TRBJ2-7 and V is TRBV6-6, with 7 bases lining up with TRBD2. The CDR3 runs to 14 residues. Germline values: CDR1 MNHNY, CDR2 SVGAGI (reference sequence). Trimming took 7 bases from V and 5 from J; bases not matched to a gene: 11. The CDR3 protein is CASKVRENANEQYF. The CDR3 DNA follows: TGTGCCAGCAAGGTGCGGGAGAATGCCAACGAGCAGTACTTC.

The chain joins TRBV6-2 or TRBV6-3 to TRBJ1-1; TRBD1 might be the D (5 bases). This CDR3 has 15 residues. V lost 5 bases, J lost 0 bases, and 13 bases lay in between. The germline V gene encodes CDR1 MNHEY and CDR2 SVGEGT. The CDR3, as DNA: TGTGCCAGCAGTCACGGGACTGAACTGAACACTGAAGCTTTCTTT. Protein: CASSHGTELNTEAFF.

The chain links TRBV6-1 to TRBJ2-1, with 9 bases fitting TRBD2. The V gene end was trimmed by 4 bases and the J gene end by 6 bases; junction bases not matched to a gene: 10. The germline V gene has CDR1 MNHNS and CDR2 SASEGT. The CDR3 is 16 residues long. The CDR3 region has the DNA TGTGCCAGCAGTGTTACCAGCGGGAGGAGGGGCAATGAGCAGTTCTTC. Translation: CASSVTSGRRGNEQFF.

The chain uses TRBV6-5 and TRBJ2-3; tentative D call: TRBD1 (6 bases). The CDR3 sequence is 15 residues long. The germline gives CDR1 MNHEY, CDR2 SVGAGI. V lost 0 bases and J 2 bases, leaving 9 bases between the germline ends. The CDR3: CASSYSGANTDTQYF. The DNA of the CDR3 is TGTGCCAGCAGTTACTCGGGGGCCAACACAGATACGCAGTATTTT.

This chain links TRBV19 with TRBJ1-6; D is uncertain. Trimming shortened V by 7 bases and J by 10 bases, and 23 bases separated the two germline ends. The CDR3 runs to 16 residues. Germline CDR1 is LNHDA and CDR2 is SQIVND (reference sequence). CDR3 DNA sequence: TGTGCCAGTACCCCCTGGCGGGCAGGCCCTAAGTCACCCCTCCACTTT. It is translated as CASTPWRAGPKSPLHF.

The CDR3 DNA sequence: TGTGCCAGCAGCTTGCGGGGGACAGGGGGGAACGAGCAGTACTTC. Its protein product is CASSLRGTGGNEQYF. The genes are TRBV11-2 and TRBJ2-7; 11 bases agree with TRBD1. There are 15 residues in the CDR3. V lost 3 bases to trimming and J lost 5 bases; unmatched junction nucleotides: 6. CDR1 and CDR2 (germline): SGHAT, FQNNGV.

CDR3 bases: TGTGCCAGCAGCTTAATGGCAGGGGATAATTCACCCCTCCACTTT. As protein: CASSLMAGDNSPLHF. This sequence joins TRBV7-8 and TRBJ1-6; maybe TRBD1 (6 bases). The CDR3 extends over 15 amino acids. Trimming removed 2 bases at V and 5 bases at J, with 10 bases between. Germline V CDR1 and CDR2: SGHVS, FQNEAQ.

The chain uses TRBV28 and TRBJ2-7; 11 nucleotides agree with TRBD1. V was clipped by 3 bases and J by 4 bases; unmatched bases: 5. Germline CDR1 reads MDHEN; CDR2 reads SYDVKM. The length of the CDR3 is 15 residues. DNA for the CDR3: TGTGCCAGCAGTTTCCCGGGACAGGGGGAATACGAGCAGTACTTC. Protein: CASSFPGQGEYEQYF.

The chain carries TRBV9 and TRBJ1-1; D not certain. The CDR3 is 15 amino acids. Trimming removed 4 bases from V and 5 bases from J, with 18 bases in between. The germline V gene encodes CDR1 SGDLS and CDR2 YYNGEE. This chain's CDR3 is CASSFTPEVWTEAFF. The CDR3 DNA reads TGTGCCAGCAGCTTTACTCCCGAGGTTTGGACTGAAGCTTTCTTT.

The chain couples TRBV28 to TRBJ1-1, with TRBD1 matching over 8 bases. Unmatched junction bases numbered 4, after V lost 7 bases and J lost 0 bases. CDR1 is MDHEN and CDR2 is SYDVKM in the germline V gene. CDR3 length: 14 residues. The CDR3 sequence: CASTPGQVNTEAFF. CDR3 nucleotide sequence: TGTGCCAGCACCCCGGGACAGGTGAACACTGAAGCTTTCTTT.

The chain carries TRBV5-4 and TRBJ2-7; D is possibly TRBD2 (6 bases). V was shortened by 0 bases and J by 7 bases, with 17 bases between the two germline ends. The CDR3 is 15 amino acids. The germline CDR1 and CDR2 sequences are SGHNT and YYREEE (reference sequence). CDR3 in amino acids: CASSLERGLASEQYF. The CDR3 DNA sequence: TGTGCCAGCAGCTTGGAACGGGGGTTAGCTAGTGAGCAGTACTTC.

This rearrangement joins TRBV12-5 to TRBJ1-5; 11 nucleotides match TRBD1. The CDR3 totals 15 residues. Trimming took 6 bases from V and 9 from J; bases not matched to a gene: 10. CDR1 and CDR2 from the germline V gene are LGHNT and FRNRAP. The CDR3 nucleotides are TGTGCTAGTGGGCGGGACAGGGGGACCTCAGGGCCCCAGCATTTT. As protein: CASGRDRGTSGPQHF.

This chain uses TRBV5-1 with TRBJ1-2, with no clear D. V was cut by 0 bases and J by 6 bases, with 9 bases left in between. The germline gives CDR1 SGHRS, CDR2 YFSETQ. The CDR3 runs 13 residues. The CDR3 protein is CASSLVEGNGYTF. The CDR3 bases are TGCGCCAGCAGCTTGGTGGAGGGAAATGGCTACACCTTC.

This rearrangement joins TRBV7-2 to TRBJ1-2; D unresolved. The germline CDR1 and CDR2 sequences are SGHTA and FQGNSA. The V end lost 1 base, the J end lost 3 bases, and 12 bases lay between the germline ends. The CDR3 runs to 15 residues. The CDR3 coding sequence is TGTGCCAGCAGCTTAGGGGTAGGAACAGACTATGGCTACACCTTC. It codes for CASSLGVGTDYGYTF.

J is TRBJ1-1 and V is TRBV20-1; D call uncertain. Trimming took off 4 bases at V and 4 bases at J, with 7 bases between the two ends. The length of the CDR3 is 11 residues. CDR1 is DFQATT, CDR2 SNEGSKA, per germline (reference sequence). The CDR3 protein is CSAILSTEAFF. The CDR3 nucleotides read TGCAGTGCTATTCTAAGCACTGAAGCTTTCTTT.

The chain links TRBV11-2 to TRBJ2-3; weak D call: TRBD2 (6 bases). Per the germline V gene, CDR1 is SGHAT and CDR2 is FQNNGV. This CDR3 comprises 16 residues. V lost 5 bases and J lost 2, with 17 bases in between. CDR3 sequence (DNA): TGTGCCAGCAGCCCCGGGGAGCGGGCTATCACAGATACGCAGTATTTT. Its translation: CASSPGERAITDTQYF. Using reference TRBV11-2 and TRBJ2-3 for the parts outside the CDR3, the full variable domain is EAGVAQSPRYKIIEKRQSVAFWCNPISGHATLYWYQQILGQGPKLLIQFQNNGVVDDSQLPKDRFSAERLKGVDSTLKIQPAKLEDSAVYLCASSPGERAITDTQYFGPGTRLTVL.

V gene TRBV11-2 combines with J gene TRBJ2-1; weak D call: TRBD2 (5 bases). Germline CDR1 and CDR2: SGHAT and FQNNGV. This CDR3 is built from 17 residues. Trimming shortened V by 2 bases and J by 5 bases, and 19 bases separated the two germline ends. As DNA, the CDR3 is TGTGCCAGCAGCTTATTGGTGGGTGGCGGGCGGGACAATGAGCAGTTCTTC. This encodes CASSLLVGGGRDNEQFF.

The V gene is TRBV18, the J gene TRBJ1-2, with TRBD1 matching 9 bases. The V segment lost 6 bases and the J segment 8 bases; nucleotides outside the gene matches: 10. The CDR3 is 14 amino acids. Looked up from germline, CDR1 is KGHSH and CDR2 is LQKENI. The CDR3 region has the DNA TGTGCCAGCTCTCCGCCGGGACAGGGTAGCGGCTACACCTTC. It specifies CASSPPGQGSGYTF.

The gene calls are TRBV18 and TRBJ2-3; the D gene is possibly TRBD2 (7 bases). The CDR3 loop spans 13 amino acids. V dropped 5 bases and J dropped 3 bases, with 9 bases sitting between them. Germline V gene lookup returns CDR1 KGHSH and CDR2 LQKENI. DNA of the CDR3: TGTGCCAGCTCAGAGGGGGGGACAGATACGCAGTATTTT. Its protein is CASSEGGTDTQYF.

V usage is TRBV7-9 and J usage is TRBJ1-1, with 9 bases lining up with TRBD1. CDR1 is SEHNR and CDR2 is FQNEAQ in the germline V gene (reference sequence). With 1 base clipped from V and 1 base from J, the junction kept 1 base outside the gene matches. The CDR3 spans 15 residues. The chain's CDR3 is CASSLGDRANTEAFF. CDR3 DNA sequence: TGTGCCAGCAGCTTAGGGGACAGGGCGAACACTGAAGCTTTCTTT.

The genes are TRBV18 and TRBJ2-5; TRBD2 matches at 14 bases. V dropped 3 bases and J dropped 5; count of bases not matched to a gene: 5. The CDR3 consists of 16 residues. CDR1 is KGHSH and CDR2 is LQKENI in the germline V gene. The CDR3 region is CASSPVGLAGAETQYF. In DNA, the CDR3 is TGTGCCAGCTCACCGGTGGGACTAGCGGGAGCGGAGACCCAGTACTTC. Supplemented by reference TRBV18 and TRBJ2-5, the full variable domain reads NAGVMQNPRHLVRRRGQEARLRCSPMKGHSHVYWYRQLPEEGLKFMVYLQKENIIDESGMPKERFSAEFPKEGPSILRIQQVVRGDSAAYFCASSPVGLAGAETQYFGPGTRLLVL.

The gene calls are TRBV11-3 and TRBJ2-2; TRBD2 is a possible D gene (6 bases). From germline, CDR1 is SGHNT and CDR2 YENEEA. This CDR3 spans 15 amino acids. Trimming cost V 2 bases and J 8 bases, with 15 bases left between them. CDR3 bases: TGTGCCAGCAGCTTAACTACTAGCCGTACGGGGGAGCTGTTTTTT. It yields the protein CASSLTTSRTGELFF.

The gene calls are TRBV28 and TRBJ1-4; tentatively, D is TRBD1 (5 bases). Between the trimmed V and J ends, which lost 3 bases and 5 bases, there was a span of 19 bases. The CDR3 extends over 17 amino acids. Germline CDR1 is MDHEN and CDR2 is SYDVKM. This CDR3 is CASSLGVGGGKNEKLFF. CDR3 sequence (DNA): TGTGCCAGCAGTTTGGGCGTTGGGGGGGGGAAAAATGAAAAACTGTTTTTT.

This chain links TRBV11-2 with TRBJ2-1, with 8 nucleotides matching TRBD2. CDR1 and CDR2 (germline): SGHAT, FQNNGV. The J segment lost 0 bases and the V segment lost 4 bases, leaving 11 bases of the junction unmatched. The CDR3 has 18 residues. In DNA, the CDR3 is TGTGCCAGCAGCTCCGCGGCGAGCGGGGGAACCTCCTACAATGAGCAGTTCTTC. Amino acid sequence: CASSSAASGGTSYNEQFF.

V and J are TRBV5-1 and TRBJ1-1; TRBD1 agrees at 8 bases. The trim removed 1 base at V and 5 bases at J, leaving 1 base unmatched. Germline CDR1 is SGHRS and CDR2 is YFSETQ. The length of the CDR3 is 13 residues. DNA of the CDR3: TGCGCCAGCAGCTTGACAGGGGGAACTGAAGCTTTCTTT. As protein: CASSLTGGTEAFF.

This chain uses TRBV7-2 with TRBJ2-2; TRBD2 matches 9 bases. Per germline, CDR1 SGHTA and CDR2 FQGNSA. V lost 5 bases, J lost 0 bases, and 10 bases stayed unmatched. The CDR3 covers 18 residues. The CDR3 spells CASSQGGGRVANTGELFF. Here the CDR3 DNA reads TGTGCCAGCAGCCAAGGGGGCGGGAGGGTCGCGAACACCGGGGAGCTGTTTTTT.

There are a few counts of this clone. V and J are TRBV6-2 or TRBV6-3 and TRBJ2-2, with 16 bases fitting TRBD2. CDR1 is MNHEY, CDR2 SVGEGT, per germline. This CDR3 has 18 residues. J gave up 0 bases and V 5 bases, and 3 bases lay outside the gene matches. The chain's CDR3 is CASSGTSGRAPNTGELFF. The CDR3 nucleotides read TGTGCCAGCAGTGGGACTAGCGGGAGGGCCCCGAACACCGGGGAGCTGTTTTTT.

The CDR3: CASSGTSPYEQYF. CDR3 nucleotide sequence: TGCGCCAGCAGCGGGACTAGCCCTTACGAGCAGTACTTC. V and J are TRBV5-1 and TRBJ2-7, with 9 nucleotides matching TRBD2. The CDR3 consists of 13 residues. Trimming at V came to 4 bases and at J to 4 bases, leaving 3 bases not matched to a gene. CDR1 is SGHRS and CDR2 is YFSETQ in the germline V gene.